Listed here are 8 T cell receptor beta chains from one sample, sequenced in a study of cytomegalovirus exposure and HLA in healthy donors. The PCR used 60 Vbeta and 13 Jbeta primers. Generated by immunoSEQ multiplex PCR, the TCRdb table keeps only in-frame clones and is missing some. The data hold 200,000 to 250,000 clones, with 70% to 80% observed a single time. Sequencing input: PBMCs. The receptors stem from a woman in her sixties or seventies in good health and CMV-seropositive.

The sample holds a few counts of this clone. The J gene is TRBJ1-1, the V gene TRBV7-9; D perhaps matches TRBD1 (5 bases). The germline gives CDR1 SEHNR, CDR2 FQNEAQ (reference sequence). V lost 5 bases and J 11 bases, leaving 18 bases between the germline ends. The CDR3 is made up of 13 amino acids. The CDR3 DNA sequence: TGTGCCAGCAGCCCGCCGACAGACCTTGCGGCTTTCTTT. Its translation is CASSPPTDLAAFF.

The V and J genes are TRBV2 and TRBJ2-3; D possibly corresponds to TRBD2 (6 bases). With 9 bases removed from V and 1 base from J, the gap between germline ends came to 11 bases. The CDR3 contains 13 residues. Germline values: CDR1 SNHLY, CDR2 FYNNEI. The CDR3 is CARTGGGTDTQYF. CDR3 sequence (DNA): TGTGCCAGGACTGGCGGGGGCACAGATACGCAGTATTTT.

This sequence joins TRBV6-5 and TRBJ2-2; TRBD1 matches at 7 bases. Germline loops: CDR1 MNHEY, CDR2 SVGAGI. V gave up 5 bases and J gave up 7 bases; unmatched junction bases: 10. This CDR3 has 15 residues. The CDR3 here is CASSPDRVSDGELFF. DNA for the CDR3: TGTGCCAGCAGTCCCGACAGGGTATCCGACGGGGAGCTGTTTTTT.

The V and J genes are TRBV7-9 and TRBJ2-2; 9 nucleotides align to TRBD2. CDR3 size: 15 residues. Per germline, CDR1 SEHNR and CDR2 FQNEAQ (reference sequence). The ends lost 11 bases at V and 0 bases at J; junction bases unmatched: 7. The CDR3 loop is CAGPIAGANTGELFF. The CDR3 DNA is TGTGCCGGACCTATAGCGGGAGCGAACACCGGGGAGCTGTTTTTT. The full variable domain, with the rest looked up from reference TRBV7-9 and TRBJ2-2, is DTGVSQNPRHKITKRGQNVTFRCDPISEHNRLYWYRQTLGQGPEFLTYFQNEAQLEKSRLLSDRFSAERPKGSFSTLEIQRTEQGDSAMYLCAGPIAGANTGELFFGEGSRLTVL.

V is TRBV5-6 and J is TRBJ1-3; 7 nucleotides agree with TRBD1. CDR3 length: 14 residues. The germline V gene encodes CDR1 SGHDT and CDR2 YYEEEE. J was trimmed by 0 bases and V by 6 bases; bases with no gene match: 3. CDR3 DNA sequence: TGTGCCAGCACTAGACAGGGCTCTGGAAACACCATATATTTT. This gives the protein CASTRQGSGNTIYF.

This CDR3 reads CASSRNQGLETQYF. In DNA, the CDR3 is TGTGCCAGCAGCCGCAACCAGGGCCTGGAGACCCAGTACTTC. This chain joins TRBV7-2 and TRBJ2-5; the D gene is possibly TRBD1 (5 bases). Germline V gives CDR1 SGHTA, CDR2 FQGNSA. Trimming cost V 5 bases and J 5 bases, with 15 bases left between them. The CDR3 runs to 14 residues.

This clone was seen just once. The chain combines TRBV5-1 with TRBJ1-1; 8 bases line up with TRBD1. This CDR3 is built from 13 residues. The junction had 6 bases not matched to a gene; V was cut back by 8 bases and J by 3 bases. CDR1 and CDR2 (germline): SGHRS, YFSETQ. The CDR3 spells CASQLTGDTEAFF. As DNA, the CDR3 is TGCGCCAGTCAACTGACAGGGGACACTGAAGCTTTCTTT.

The sample holds one count of this clone. This chain links TRBV5-8 with TRBJ2-7, with 11 bases lining up with TRBD1. V trimming: 3 bases; J trimming: 6 bases; junction bases outside the gene matches: 5. The CDR3 contains 14 residues. Germline assignment: CDR1 SGHTS and CDR2 YDEGEE. Written as DNA, the CDR3 is TGTGCCAGCAGCTCGGACAGGGGGCCGGGCGAGCAGTACTTC. Amino acid sequence: CASSSDRGPGEQYF.